This TCR beta chain was sequenced in a study of immune evolution from preneoplasia to lung adenocarcinoma (dated by TCRdb to 2020 to 2023). Looking at the study overall: No AAH lesions showed HLA loss of heterozygosity, compared with roughly 7.1% of AIS, 15% of MIA and roughly a third of ADC lesions. Resected precursor lesions (AAH, AIS, MIA) and invasive adenocarcinomas were compared with paired morphologically normal lung tissue. According to the study, 105 samples went through TCR sequencing. POLYSOLVER was used to infer Class I HLA alleles from exome data, while LOHHLA was used to detect allele-specific HLA loss. A total of about 51 patients contributed TCR sequencing data. The overall cohort comprised approximately 53 patients with pulmonary nodules who underwent surgical resection. The study combined immune gene expression, TCR sequencing and multiplex immunofluorescence to profile immune contexture across lung adenocarcinoma precursors and invasive adenocarcinoma. The immune data were combined with whole exome sequencing and methylation data from the same cohort of nodules. The sample size was set by how many specimens were available, not by a prior power calculation. Results and caveats for the whole study, not just this receptor: The findings reflected association rather than direct causation, and larger cohorts with long-term follow-up and longitudinal biopsies were considered necessary. The highest clonality was observed in normal lung, whereas higher T cell density and diversity but lower clonality appeared to be present in later-stage lesions. KRAS-mutant nodules showed the highest T cell clonality compared with EGFR-mutant or double wild-type lesions. Because all patients were from Japan and China, applicability to Western populations was uncertain. Normal lung had the highest top T cell clone frequencies, which appeared to decline progressively from AAH through AIS, MIA and invasive adenocarcinoma.

With regard to this clone: It has no known antigen specificity. No qualities accompany the bases; no much larger clone lies one base away.

Patients underwent resection in Japan or China between the mid-2010s and the late 2010s. Two lung cancer pathologists independently reviewed H&E slides to confirm the histologic diagnosis of every case. For nucleic acid extraction, premalignant or tumor cells were enriched by macro-dissection following pathologic assessment. The AllPrep DNA/RNA FFPE Kit was used to isolate DNA from FFPE tissue. The CDR3 sequence holds 15 residues, the cysteine and phenylalanine included. Only the CDR3 DNA is retained, 45 bases long and in frame from the first base. V is pruned by 3 bases and J by 5 bases, leaving 9 bases of the junction without a gene match. For CDR1 and CDR2, the germline V gene lists MNHNS and SASEGT. TCR beta CDR3 regions were sequenced from DNA using the immunoSEQ hsTCRbeta Kit. Turning to the authors' computational methods: The ImmunoSEQ Analyzer was used to analyse the TCR sequencing data. T cell clonality was defined as 1 minus Pielou's evenness, as computed on productive rearrangements. The inverse Simpson index, applied to productive templates, was used to measure T cell diversity. T cell density was defined as TCR beta template counts normalized to usable DNA, with usable DNA estimated by amplification and sequencing of housekeeping genes. Two-sided Kruskal-Wallis tests were used to compare TCR metrics across histologic stages. Drawn from immuneACCESS, this table holds only the in-frame rearrangements with V and J called that TCRdb kept. Clones are partly lost; checked studies trace under half to an unresolved V gene and leave the rest unexplained. V, J and clone size derive from that table, while D and trimming were established from the DNA sequence. Recorded for this sample are about 8,800 clones; 70% to 80% of them occurred a single time. Of the sample, under 8% is held by the ten largest clones.

The specimen sequenced was FFPE lung adenocarcinoma in situ tissue. The cell subset or site label for this specimen denotes: preinvasive adenocarcinoma in situ (AIS). This clonotype was obtained from a person between 55 and 80 years old with lung adenocarcinoma. The rearrangement joined TRBV6-1 to TRBJ2-7, with 8 bases matching TRBD1. The encoded CDR3 is CASSEVGQAGNEQYF. In nucleotides, the sequence is TGTGCCAGCAGTGAGGTGGGACAGGCAGGGAACGAGCAGTACTTC.